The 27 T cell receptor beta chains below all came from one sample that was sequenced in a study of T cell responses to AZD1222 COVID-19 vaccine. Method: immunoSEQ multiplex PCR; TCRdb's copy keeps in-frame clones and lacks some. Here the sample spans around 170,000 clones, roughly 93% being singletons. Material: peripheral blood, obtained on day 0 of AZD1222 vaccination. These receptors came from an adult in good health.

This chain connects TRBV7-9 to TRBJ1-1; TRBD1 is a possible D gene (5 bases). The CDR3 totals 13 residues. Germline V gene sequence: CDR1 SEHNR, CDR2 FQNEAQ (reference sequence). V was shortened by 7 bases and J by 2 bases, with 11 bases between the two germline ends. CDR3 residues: CASTERGNTEAFF. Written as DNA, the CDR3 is TGTGCCAGCACCGAGAGGGGAAACACTGAAGCTTTCTTT.

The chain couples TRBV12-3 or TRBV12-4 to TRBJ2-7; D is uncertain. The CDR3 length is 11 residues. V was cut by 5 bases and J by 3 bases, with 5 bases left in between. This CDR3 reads CASSTGYEQYF. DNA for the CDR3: TGTGCCAGCAGTACGGGCTACGAGCAGTACTTC.

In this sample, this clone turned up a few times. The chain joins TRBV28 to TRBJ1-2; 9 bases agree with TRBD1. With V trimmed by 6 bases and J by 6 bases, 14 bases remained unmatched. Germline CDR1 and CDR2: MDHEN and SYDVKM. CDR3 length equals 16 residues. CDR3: CASSLSGPGQGNGYTF. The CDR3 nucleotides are TGTGCCAGCAGCCTAAGCGGTCCGGGACAGGGAAATGGCTACACCTTC.

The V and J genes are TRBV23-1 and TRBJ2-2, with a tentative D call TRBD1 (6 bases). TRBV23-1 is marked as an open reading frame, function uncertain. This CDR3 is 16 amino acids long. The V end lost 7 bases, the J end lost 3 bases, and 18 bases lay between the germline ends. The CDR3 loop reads CASTETDSWDTGELFF. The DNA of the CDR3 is TGCGCCAGCACCGAAACGGACAGTTGGGACACCGGGGAGCTGTTTTTT.

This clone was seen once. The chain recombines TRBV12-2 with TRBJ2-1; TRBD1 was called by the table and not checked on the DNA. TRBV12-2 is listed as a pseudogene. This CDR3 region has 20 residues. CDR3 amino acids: CASRLEESGTGKESYNEQFF. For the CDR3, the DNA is TGTGCAAGTCGCTTAGAGGAATCCGGGACAGGGAAGGAATCCTACAATGAGCAGTTCTTC.

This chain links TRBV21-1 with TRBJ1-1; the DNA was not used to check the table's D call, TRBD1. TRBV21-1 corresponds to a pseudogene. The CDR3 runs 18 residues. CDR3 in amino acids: CASSKNRDRGGCSTEAFF. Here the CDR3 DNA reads TGTGCCAGCAGCAAAAACCGGGACAGGGGGGGCTGCAGCACTGAAGCTTTCTTT.

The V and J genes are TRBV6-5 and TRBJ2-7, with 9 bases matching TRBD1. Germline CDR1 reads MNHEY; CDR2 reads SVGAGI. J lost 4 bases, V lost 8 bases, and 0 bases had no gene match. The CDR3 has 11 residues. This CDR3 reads CASGQGYEQYF. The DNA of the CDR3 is TGTGCCAGCGGACAGGGGTACGAGCAGTACTTC.

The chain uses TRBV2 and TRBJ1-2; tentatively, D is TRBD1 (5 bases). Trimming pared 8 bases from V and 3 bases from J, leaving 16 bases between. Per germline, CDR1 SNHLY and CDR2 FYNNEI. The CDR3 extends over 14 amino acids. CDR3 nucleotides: TGTGCCAGCCATAAGTTGGCAGGGCACTATGGCTACACCTTC. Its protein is CASHKLAGHYGYTF.

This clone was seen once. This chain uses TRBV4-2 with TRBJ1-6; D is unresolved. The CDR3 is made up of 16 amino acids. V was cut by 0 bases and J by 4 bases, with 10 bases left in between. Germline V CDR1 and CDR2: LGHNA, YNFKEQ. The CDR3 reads CASSQESGQYNSPLHF. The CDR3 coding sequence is TGTGCCAGCAGCCAAGAGAGTGGGCAGTATAATTCACCCCTCCACTTT.

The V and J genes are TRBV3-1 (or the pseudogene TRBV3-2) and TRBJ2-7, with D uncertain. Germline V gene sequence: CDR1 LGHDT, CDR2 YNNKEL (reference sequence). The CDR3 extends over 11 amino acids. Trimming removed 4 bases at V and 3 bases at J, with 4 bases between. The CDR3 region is CASSRNYEQYF. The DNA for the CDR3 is TGTGCCAGCAGCCGGAACTACGAGCAGTACTTC.

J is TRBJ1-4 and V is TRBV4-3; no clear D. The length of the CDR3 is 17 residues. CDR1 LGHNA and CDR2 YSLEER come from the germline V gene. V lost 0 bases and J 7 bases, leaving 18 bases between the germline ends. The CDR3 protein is CASSQEAVGRGGEKLFF. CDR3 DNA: TGCGCCAGCAGCCAAGAAGCTGTCGGCCGGGGAGGTGAAAAACTGTTTTTT.

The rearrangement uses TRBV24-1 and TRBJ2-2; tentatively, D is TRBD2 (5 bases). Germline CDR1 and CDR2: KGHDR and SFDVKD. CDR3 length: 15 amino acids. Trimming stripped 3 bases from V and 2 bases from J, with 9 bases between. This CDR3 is CATSDPGTNTGELFF. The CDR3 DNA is TGTGCCACCAGTGATCCGGGAACTAACACCGGGGAGCTGTTTTTT.

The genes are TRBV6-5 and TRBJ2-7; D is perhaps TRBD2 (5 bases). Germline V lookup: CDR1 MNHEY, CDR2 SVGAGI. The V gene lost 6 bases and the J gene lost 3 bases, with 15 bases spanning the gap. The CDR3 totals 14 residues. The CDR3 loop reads CASSPVVRDYEQYF. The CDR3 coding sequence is TGTGCCAGCAGCCCGGTTGTTCGGGACTACGAGCAGTACTTC.

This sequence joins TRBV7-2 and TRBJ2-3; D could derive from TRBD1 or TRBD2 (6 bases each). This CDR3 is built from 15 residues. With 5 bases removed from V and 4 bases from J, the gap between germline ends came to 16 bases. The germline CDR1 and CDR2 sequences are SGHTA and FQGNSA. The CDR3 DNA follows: TGTGCCAGCAGCAAAGGGCTCGGGGGCGCAGATACGCAGTATTTT. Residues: CASSKGLGGADTQYF.

CDR3 loop: CASSEQGTEGYTF. CDR3 nucleotide sequence: TGTGCCAGCAGTGAACAGGGAACGGAGGGCTACACCTTC. The chain is built from TRBV2 and TRBJ1-2, with TRBD1 as a possible D gene (5 bases). The CDR3 runs 13 residues. V lost 2 bases, J lost 8 bases, and 12 bases lay in between. The V gene's germline CDR1 is SNHLY and CDR2 FYNNEI.

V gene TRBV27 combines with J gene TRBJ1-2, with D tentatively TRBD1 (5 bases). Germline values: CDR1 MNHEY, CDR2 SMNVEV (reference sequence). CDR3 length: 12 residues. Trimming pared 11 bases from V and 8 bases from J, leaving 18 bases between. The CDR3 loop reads CARGGGIRGYTF. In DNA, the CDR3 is TGTGCCCGCGGGGGGGGTATTAGGGGCTACACCTTC.

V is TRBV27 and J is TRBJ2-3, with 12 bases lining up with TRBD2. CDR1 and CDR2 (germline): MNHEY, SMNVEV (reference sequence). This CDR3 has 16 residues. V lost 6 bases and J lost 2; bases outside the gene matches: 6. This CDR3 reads CASSATSGSATDTQYF. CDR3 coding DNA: TGTGCCAGCAGCGCGACTAGCGGGAGTGCCACAGATACGCAGTATTTT.

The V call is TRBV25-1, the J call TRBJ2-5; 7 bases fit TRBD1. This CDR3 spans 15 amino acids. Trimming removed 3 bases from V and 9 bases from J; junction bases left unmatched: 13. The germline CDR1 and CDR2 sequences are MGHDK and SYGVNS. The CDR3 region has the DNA TGTGCCAGCAGTGAGGGGACAGCCCAGGTCTCGGCCCAGTACTTC. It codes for CASSEGTAQVSAQYF.

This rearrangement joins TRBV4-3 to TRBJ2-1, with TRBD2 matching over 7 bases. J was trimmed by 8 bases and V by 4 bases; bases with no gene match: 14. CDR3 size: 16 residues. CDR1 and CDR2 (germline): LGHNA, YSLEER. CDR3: CASSLAGLGSTDEQFF. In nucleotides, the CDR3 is TGCGCCAGCAGCCTTGCAGGACTAGGGTCGACCGATGAGCAGTTCTTC.

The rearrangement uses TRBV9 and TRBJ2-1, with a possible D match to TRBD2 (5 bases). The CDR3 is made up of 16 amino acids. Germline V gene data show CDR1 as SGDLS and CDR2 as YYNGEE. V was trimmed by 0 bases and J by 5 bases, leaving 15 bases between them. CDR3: CASSVAPNRGNNEQFF. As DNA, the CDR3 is TGTGCCAGCAGCGTAGCACCGAACCGAGGGAACAATGAGCAGTTCTTC.

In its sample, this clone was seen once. The chain's CDR3 is CASSFYEPGLAPSSYNEQFF. Written as DNA, the CDR3 is TGCGCCAGCAGCTTTTATGAGCCGGGACTAGCGCCGAGCTCCTACAATGAGCAGTTCTTC. The rearrangement joins TRBV5-1 to TRBJ2-1; 10 bases are a match to TRBD2. The CDR3 length is 20 residues. Germline-derived CDR1 and CDR2 are SGHRS and YFSETQ. V trimming: 2 bases; J trimming: 0 bases; junction bases outside the gene matches: 14.

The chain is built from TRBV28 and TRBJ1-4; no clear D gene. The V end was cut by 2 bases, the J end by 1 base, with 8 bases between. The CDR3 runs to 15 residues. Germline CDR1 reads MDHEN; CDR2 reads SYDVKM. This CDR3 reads CASSLGGITNEKLFF. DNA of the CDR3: TGTGCCAGCAGTTTAGGTGGGATAACTAATGAAAAACTGTTTTTT.

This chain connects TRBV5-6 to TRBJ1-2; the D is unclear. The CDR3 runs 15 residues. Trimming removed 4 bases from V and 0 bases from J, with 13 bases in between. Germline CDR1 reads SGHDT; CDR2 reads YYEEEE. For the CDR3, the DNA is TGTGCCAGCAGCCCCCCCGGGCCTTCTAACTATGGCTACACCTTC. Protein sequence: CASSPPGPSNYGYTF. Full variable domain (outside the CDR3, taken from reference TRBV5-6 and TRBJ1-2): DAGVTQSPTHLIKTRGQQVTLRCSPKSGHDTVSWYQQALGQGPQFIFQYYEEEERQRGNFPDRFSGHQFPNYSSELNVNALLLGDSALYLCASSPPGPSNYGYTFGSGTRLTVV.

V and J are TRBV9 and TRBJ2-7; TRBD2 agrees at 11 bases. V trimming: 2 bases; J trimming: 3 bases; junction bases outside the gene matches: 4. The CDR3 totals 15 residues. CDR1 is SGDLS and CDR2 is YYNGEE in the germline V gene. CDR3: CASSVTSGKGYEQYF. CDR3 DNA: TGTGCCAGCAGCGTGACTAGCGGGAAAGGCTACGAGCAGTACTTC.

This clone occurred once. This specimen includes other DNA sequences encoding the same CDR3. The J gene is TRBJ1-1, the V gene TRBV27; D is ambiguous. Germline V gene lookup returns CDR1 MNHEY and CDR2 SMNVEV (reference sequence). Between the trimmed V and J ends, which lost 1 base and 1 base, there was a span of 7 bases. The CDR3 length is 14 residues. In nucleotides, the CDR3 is TGTGCCAGCAGTTTATTAGGCGGGAACACTGAAGCTTTCTTT. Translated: CASSLLGGNTEAFF.

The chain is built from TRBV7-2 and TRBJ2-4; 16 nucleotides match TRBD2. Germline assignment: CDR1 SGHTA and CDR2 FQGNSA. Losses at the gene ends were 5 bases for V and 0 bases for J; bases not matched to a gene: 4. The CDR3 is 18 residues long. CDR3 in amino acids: CASSPGLAGGVAKNIQYF. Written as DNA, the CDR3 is TGTGCCAGCAGCCCGGGACTAGCGGGAGGGGTAGCCAAAAACATTCAGTACTTC.

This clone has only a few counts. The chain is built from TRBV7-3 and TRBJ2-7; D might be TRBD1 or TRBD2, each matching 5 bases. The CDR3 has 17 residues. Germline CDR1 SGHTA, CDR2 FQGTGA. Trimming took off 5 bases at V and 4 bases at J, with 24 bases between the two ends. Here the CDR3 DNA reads TGTGCCAGCAGCACCCCCGGGGCAGGGTCCTGGAATTACGAGCAGTACTTC. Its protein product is CASSTPGAGSWNYEQYF.